These 25 T cell receptor beta chains came from one sample sequenced in a study of HIV-infected patients and healthy controls. Alpha and beta constant-region primers primed reverse transcription of around 500 ng RNA. Separate chain-specific third strand synthesis with multiplexing indices produced the alpha and beta libraries. MiXCR, applied by TCRdb to the 5' RACE reads, yields one record per CDR3 protein. The sample comprises about 10,000 distinct CDR3 sequences, 6.5% to 9% of which are singletons, and more than 5% rests with the top ten. Whole blood was used without fractionation, so all unsorted peripheral T cells were included. Sequencing used blood. The receptor set was obtained from an adult in good health.

This clonotype showed up just a few times. The chain carries TRBV12-3 or TRBV12-4 and TRBJ1-6; 8 nucleotides line up with TRBD1. Losses at the gene ends were 3 bases for V and 11 bases for J; bases not matched to a gene: 3. CDR3 length equals 13 residues. The CDR3 protein is CASSLDREAPLHF. The CDR3 DNA reads as TGTGCCAGCAGTTTGGACAGGGAGGCACCCCTCCACTTT.

In this sample, this clonotype is medium-sized. J is TRBJ1-5 and V is TRBV6-2 or TRBV6-3; possibly TRBD1 for D (6 bases). Germline V gives CDR1 MNHEY, CDR2 SVGEGT. The ends were cut back, 8 bases at V and 3 bases at J, with 11 bases in the middle. The CDR3 loop spans 13 amino acids. The CDR3 DNA reads TGTGCCAGCGGGGACATTGCCAATCAGCCCCAGCATTTT. The encoded protein is CASGDIANQPQHF.

This clonotype was seen many times. This chain connects TRBV6-6 to TRBJ1-2; D is possibly TRBD1 (5 bases). Trimming left V 8 bases short and J 0 bases short, with 10 bases between. The CDR3 runs to 13 residues. The germline gives CDR1 MNHNY, CDR2 SVGAGI (reference sequence). The CDR3 spells CASCPGANYGYTF. The CDR3 DNA reads TGTGCCAGCTGCCCGGGGGCTAACTATGGCTACACCTTC.

The sample holds many counts of this clonotype. The rearrangement uses TRBV28 and TRBJ2-5; D gene unclear. The CDR3 contains 13 residues. V shed 2 bases and J shed 2 bases, with 6 bases lying between them. CDR1 and CDR2 (germline): MDHEN, SYDVKM. The CDR3 reads CASSLRAQETQYF. CDR3 nucleotide sequence: TGTGCCAGCAGTTTACGGGCACAAGAGACCCAGTACTTC.

This clonotype is labeled medium-sized. The rearrangement uses TRBV12-3 or TRBV12-4 and TRBJ2-7; D may correspond to TRBD1 or TRBD2 (5 bases each). V was clipped by 5 bases and J by 0 bases, with 11 bases between them. The CDR3 totals 14 residues. As DNA, the CDR3 is TGTGCCAGCAGTGGGACCGCGAGCTCCTACGAGCAGTACTTC. Its protein is CASSGTASSYEQYF.

This clonotype is categorized as medium-sized. The chain has TRBV12-3 or TRBV12-4 and TRBJ2-3, with D maybe TRBD1 (6 bases). V was clipped by 0 bases and J by 2 bases, with 9 bases between them. This CDR3 comprises 15 residues. CDR3 in DNA: TGTGCCAGCAGTTTAGCCGGGACAATCACAGATACGCAGTATTTT. Protein product: CASSLAGTITDTQYF.

V and J are TRBV3-1 and TRBJ1-5, with no clear D. The CDR3 has 13 amino acids. Looked up from germline, CDR1 is LGHDT and CDR2 is YNNKEL (reference sequence). Trimming shortened V by 0 bases and J by 5 bases, and 5 bases separated the two germline ends. CDR3: CASSQDEDQPQHF. As DNA, the CDR3 is TGTGCCAGCAGCCAAGATGAGGATCAGCCCCAGCATTTT.

This chain links TRBV27 with TRBJ2-7; unclear D gene. Germline values: CDR1 MNHEY, CDR2 SMNVEV (reference sequence). The V end was cut by 8 bases, the J end by 3 bases, with 17 bases between. This CDR3 has 14 residues. The CDR3 sequence is CASSMRVPIYEQYF. In nucleotides, the CDR3 is TGTGCCAGCTCGATGCGTGTCCCCATCTACGAGCAGTACTTC.

The sample holds many counts of this clonotype. This chain connects TRBV7-6 to TRBJ2-5; no clear D. The ends were cut back, 5 bases at V and 2 bases at J, with 3 bases in the middle. The CDR3 runs to 11 residues. Germline lookup yields CDR1 SGHVS and CDR2 FNYEAQ. The CDR3 bases are TGTGCCAGCAGCCAGCAAGAGACCCAGTACTTC. This gives the protein CASSQQETQYF.

The chain employs TRBV7-6 and TRBJ2-7; 7 positions match TRBD2. CDR1 and CDR2 (germline): SGHVS, FNYEAQ. Losses at the gene ends were 9 bases for V and 1 base for J; bases not matched to a gene: 15. The CDR3 consists of 16 residues. The CDR3 protein is CARSPSLGGPSYEQYF. CDR3 nucleotide sequence: TGTGCCAGAAGCCCTTCTTTGGGAGGGCCGTCCTACGAGCAGTACTTC.

By share, this clonotype counts as medium-sized (0.01 to 0.1%). The chain uses TRBV7-9 and TRBJ2-1, with TRBD2 matching 10 bases. Germline trimming cut 2 bases from V and 3 bases from J; bases unmatched to any gene: 4. The CDR3 loop spans 16 amino acids. CDR1 SEHNR and CDR2 FQNEAQ come from the germline V gene (reference sequence). The CDR3 protein is CASSLHGLADYNEQFF. DNA of the CDR3: TGTGCCAGCAGCTTACACGGACTAGCGGACTACAATGAGCAGTTCTTC.

By frequency in the sample, this clonotype is medium-sized. V is TRBV7-9 and J is TRBJ2-7; D remains unclear. V dropped 5 bases and J dropped 4 bases, with 12 bases sitting between them. Germline V CDR1 and CDR2: SEHNR, FQNEAQ (reference sequence). This CDR3 region has 13 residues. For the CDR3, the DNA is TGTGCCAGCAGCCCCCCCCCCCAGTACGAGCAGTACTTC. It codes for CASSPPPQYEQYF.

This clonotype was counted at least ten times. The chain combines TRBV7-9 with TRBJ2-6; a weak D match, TRBD1 (5 bases). This CDR3 has 18 residues. Germline lookup yields CDR1 SEHNR and CDR2 FQNEAQ (reference sequence). With 5 bases removed from V and 0 bases from J, the gap between germline ends came to 17 bases. CDR3 sequence: CASSPQGRRYSGANVLTF. CDR3 in DNA: TGTGCCAGCAGCCCGCAGGGCCGACGGTACTCTGGGGCCAACGTCCTGACTTTC.

Within the sample, this clonotype is medium-sized (0.01 to 0.1%). The genes are TRBV20-1 and TRBJ1-1; 9 bases match TRBD1. Germline loops: CDR1 DFQATT, CDR2 SNEGSKA (reference sequence). The ends lost 2 bases at V and 10 bases at J; junction bases unmatched: 8. The CDR3 loop spans 13 amino acids. This CDR3 is CSARLQGARGAFF. The CDR3 DNA follows: TGCAGTGCTAGATTACAGGGGGCGCGGGGAGCTTTCTTT.

By share of the sample, this clonotype is medium-sized. Its ends do not fully match the called genes, so a read error is possible. The chain is built from TRBV7-7 and TRBJ2-2; TRBD2 agrees at 9 bases. The CDR3 runs 17 residues. Germline V gene sequence: CDR1 SSHAT, CDR2 FNYEAQ (reference sequence). DNA of the CDR3: TGTGCTAGCAGCCGCGTAGCGGGAGCATCGGGCACCGGGGAGCTGTTTTTT. Amino acid sequence: CASSRVAGASGTGELFF.

Relative to its sample, this clonotype is medium-sized. This rearrangement joins TRBV24-1 to TRBJ2-5; no definite D call. This CDR3 has 12 residues. Between the trimmed V and J ends, which lost 2 bases and 5 bases, there was a span of 5 bases. Per the germline V gene, CDR1 is KGHDR and CDR2 is SFDVKD. DNA for the CDR3: TGTGCCACCAGTGATTCTTTGGAGACCCAGTACTTC. Its translation is CATSDSLETQYF.

V is TRBV24-1 and J is TRBJ2-6; tentatively, D is TRBD1 or TRBD2 (7 bases each). Between the trimmed V and J ends, which lost 6 bases and 0 bases, there was a span of 17 bases. This CDR3 is built from 18 residues. Germline assignment: CDR1 KGHDR and CDR2 SFDVKD. CDR3 bases: TGTGCCACCAGTCCCAACAGGGGAGGGAGCTCTGGGGCCAACGTCCTGACTTTC. Residues: CATSPNRGGSSGANVLTF.

This clonotype is medium-sized. The chain uses TRBV10-3 and TRBJ2-3, with TRBD2 identical over 12 bases. Per the germline V gene, CDR1 is ENHRY and CDR2 is SYGVKD. V lost 5 bases, J lost 3 bases, and 3 bases stayed unmatched. This CDR3 contains 15 residues. Here the CDR3 reads CAISRTSGDTDTQYF. CDR3 nucleotide sequence: TGTGCCATCAGTCGGACTAGCGGGGATACAGATACGCAGTATTTT.

The chain couples TRBV7-2 to TRBJ1-3; 10 positions agree with TRBD1. The V gene's germline CDR1 is SGHTA and CDR2 FQGNSA. Trimming at V came to 4 bases and at J to 4 bases, leaving 4 bases not matched to a gene. The CDR3 has 15 amino acids. The DNA for the CDR3 is TGTGCCAGCAGCTGGACAGGGGGAGTCGGAAACACCATATATTTT. Residues: CASSWTGGVGNTIYF.

This clonotype was recorded at least ten times. The genes are TRBV11-2 and TRBJ2-1, with a weak D call TRBD1 (6 bases). Trimming shortened V by 5 bases and J by 5 bases, and 16 bases separated the two germline ends. The CDR3 runs to 15 residues. Per germline, CDR1 SGHAT and CDR2 FQNNGV. The CDR3 DNA sequence: TGTGCCAGCAGCCCCGATTGGACAGCCAACAATGAGCAGTTCTTC. The encoded protein is CASSPDWTANNEQFF.

This clonotype was found many times. The J gene is TRBJ2-1, the V gene TRBV6-1, with D unclear. In germline, CDR1 is MNHNS, CDR2 SASEGT. CDR3 length equals 11 residues. The ends were cut back, 5 bases at V and 11 bases at J, with 10 bases in the middle. CDR3 nucleotide sequence: TGTGCCAGCAGTCTTACCTATAAGCAGTTCTTC. Its protein product is CASSLTYKQFF.

This clonotype is deemed medium-sized. CDR3 sequence (DNA): TGTGCCAGCAGCTTCCTCCCAGATACGCAGTATTTT. It codes for CASSFLPDTQYF. V and J are TRBV7-2 and TRBJ2-3, with unresolved D. The CDR3 spans 12 residues. Germline CDR1 SGHTA, CDR2 FQGNSA. The germline V and J ends were trimmed by 3 bases and 4 bases, with 5 bases remaining between them.

This clonotype was observed many times. The genes are TRBV20-1 and TRBJ2-4; D is uncertain. Trimming cost V 0 bases and J 7 bases, with 16 bases left between them. Germline CDR1 DFQATT, CDR2 SNEGSKA (reference sequence). The CDR3 has 15 amino acids. The CDR3 region is CSARDHPSPRNIQYF. Written as DNA, the CDR3 is TGCAGTGCTAGAGATCACCCATCTCCGCGTAACATTCAGTACTTC.

This clonotype ranks as medium-sized. The rearrangement uses TRBV5-1 and TRBJ2-7; D is tentatively TRBD1 or TRBD2 (6 bases each). The germline gives CDR1 SGHRS, CDR2 YFSETQ. Trimming removed 2 bases from V and 2 bases from J, with 11 bases in between. The CDR3 is 14 residues long. The CDR3 sequence: CASSLGGSTYEQYF. CDR3 DNA: TGCGCCAGCAGCTTAGGGGGGTCGACCTACGAGCAGTACTTC. The full variable domain, rest sourced from reference TRBV5-1 and TRBJ2-7, is KAGVTQTPRYLIKTRGQQVTLSCSPISGHRSVSWYQQTPGQGLQFLFEYFSETQRNKGNFPGRFSGRQFSNSRSEMNVSTLELGDSALYLCASSLGGSTYEQYFGPGTRLTVT.

By share, this clonotype counts as medium-sized. The CDR3 DNA is TGTGCCAGCCAAACCCTCGGGCAGGGGCCCTACGAGCAGTACTTC. Translated, it gives CASQTLGQGPYEQYF. The chain combines TRBV25-1 with TRBJ2-7, with a possible D match to TRBD1 (6 bases). Germline V CDR1 and CDR2: MGHDK, SYGVNS. The V end was cut by 8 bases, the J end by 2 bases, with 19 bases between. CDR3 length: 15 amino acids.